The 16 T cell receptor beta chains below were found in one sample sequenced in a study of beta chain features in type 1 diabetes. Reverse transcribing all isolated RNA meant expressed TCRB transcripts were sequenced. Method: immunoSEQ multiplex PCR; TCRdb's copy keeps in-frame clones and lacks some. The table includes roughly 150,000 clones, about 9.8% detected once. The material sequenced was central memory CD4+ T cells from blood. The source is a woman between 18 and 29 years old in good health.

The chain is built from TRBV12-5 and TRBJ2-5; D remains ambiguous. This CDR3 comprises 13 residues. The ends were cut back, 5 bases at V and 1 base at J, with 8 bases in the middle. Germline CDR1 and CDR2: LGHNT and FRNRAP. The CDR3 region has the DNA TGTGCTAGTGGTGACGACTTCCAAGAGACCCAGTACTTC. It codes for CASGDDFQETQYF.

This chain links TRBV18 with TRBJ1-5; D is perhaps TRBD1 (6 bases). The CDR3 has 15 amino acids. CDR1 and CDR2 (germline): KGHSH, LQKENI. Trimming stripped 3 bases from V and 7 bases from J, with 16 bases between. CDR3 amino acids: CASSPGQRSGQPQHF. In DNA form, the CDR3 reads TGTGCCAGCTCACCCGGACAGAGGTCAGGGCAGCCCCAGCATTTT.

This chain connects TRBV13 to TRBJ2-7, with D possibly being TRBD1 (6 bases). The CDR3 extends over 13 amino acids. Germline V lookup: CDR1 PRHDT, CDR2 FYEKMQ (reference sequence). Trimming shortened V by 3 bases and J by 2 bases, and 8 bases separated the two germline ends. The CDR3 DNA reads as TGTGCCAGCAGCTTCCAGGGGACCTACGAGCAGTACTTC. It codes for CASSFQGTYEQYF.

The J gene is TRBJ2-3, the V gene TRBV19; no clear D gene. Between the trimmed V and J ends, which lost 4 bases and 4 bases, there was a span of 9 bases. Per the germline V gene, CDR1 is LNHDA and CDR2 is SQIVND (reference sequence). The CDR3 covers 13 residues. CDR3 in DNA: TGTGCCAGTAGTACCCGAGGCGCAGATACGCAGTATTTT. Its translation: CASSTRGADTQYF.

This clone was recorded a few times. This chain links TRBV5-1 with TRBJ2-7; 9 bases map to TRBD2. CDR1 is SGHRS, CDR2 YFSETQ, per germline. The V segment lost 3 bases and the J segment 7 bases; nucleotides outside the gene matches: 8. The CDR3 totals 14 residues. The CDR3: CASSSYSGRYEQYF. The CDR3 region has the DNA TGCGCCAGCAGCTCATACAGCGGGAGGTATGAGCAGTACTTC.

This clone was picked up a small number of times. The J gene is TRBJ2-5, the V gene TRBV7-9; 8 bases are shared with TRBD2. V shed 4 bases, J shed 5 bases, and the junction held 21 bases outside the gene matches. Germline CDR1 SEHNR, CDR2 FQNEAQ (reference sequence). This CDR3 is built from 19 residues. The CDR3 DNA is TGTGCCAGCAGCTCCGTGGGGCTGAGGAGCGGGAGATCGGGGGAGACCCAGTACTTC. This translates into CASSSVGLRSGRSGETQYF.

The chain joins TRBV7-2 to TRBJ2-5; possibly TRBD2 for D (5 bases). The CDR3 is made up of 14 amino acids. Germline loops: CDR1 SGHTA, CDR2 FQGNSA. The V end was cut by 8 bases, the J end by 4 bases, with 17 bases between. The DNA of the CDR3 is TGTGCCAGCTCGAGAAGAGGGAACGGAGAGACCCAGTACTTC. It translates to CASSRRGNGETQYF. The whole variable domain, remainder taken from reference TRBV7-2 and TRBJ2-5, is GAGVSQSPSNKVTEKGKDVELRCDPISGHTALYWYRQSLGQGLEFLIYFQGNSAPDKSGLPSDRFSAERTGGSVSTLTIQRTQQEDSAVYLCASSRRGNGETQYFGPGTRLLVL.

This chain links TRBV7-9 with TRBJ1-6; D is undetermined. Germline assignment: CDR1 SEHNR and CDR2 FQNEAQ (reference sequence). V was cut by 2 bases and J by 5 bases, with 7 bases left in between. The CDR3 runs to 14 residues. The DNA of the CDR3 is TGTGCCAGCAGCTTACTAACCGATAATTCACCCCTCCACTTT. This gives the protein CASSLLTDNSPLHF.

Only a few counts were recorded for this clone. This rearrangement joins TRBV16 to TRBJ2-1, with 7 bases fitting TRBD1. CDR1 is KGHSY and CDR2 is FQNENV in the germline V gene. The length of the CDR3 is 12 residues. V lost 4 bases and J lost 13; bases outside the gene matches: 7. CDR3: CASSRRTGDQFF. The CDR3 bases are TGTGCCAGCAGCCGCAGGACAGGCGATCAGTTCTTC. The full variable domain, with the rest looked up from reference TRBV16 and TRBJ2-1, is GEEVAQTPKHLVRGEGQKAKLYCAPIKGHSYVFWYQQVLKNEFKFLISFQNENVFDETGMPKERFSAKCLPNSPCSLEIQATKLEDSAVYFCASSRRTGDQFFGPGTRLTVL.

The chain links TRBV7-9 to TRBJ2-1, with unresolved D. CDR1 and CDR2 from the germline V gene are SEHNR and FQNEAQ (reference sequence). Trimming removed 5 bases at V and 0 bases at J, with 8 bases between. The CDR3 covers 14 residues. This chain's CDR3 is CASSVQASYNEQFF. The CDR3 DNA reads as TGTGCCAGCAGCGTTCAGGCCTCCTACAATGAGCAGTTCTTC.

This clone was seen at least ten times. This chain links TRBV4-1 with TRBJ1-6; D is perhaps TRBD1 (6 bases). V lost 1 base to trimming and J lost 7 bases, with 14 bases between them. Germline V lookup: CDR1 MGHRA, CDR2 YSYEKL. The CDR3 is 16 amino acids. The CDR3 DNA reads TGCGCCAGCAGCCAAGTGGGAAGGACAGTCAATTCACCCCTCCACTTT. It specifies CASSQVGRTVNSPLHF.

This clone was found many times. The chain has TRBV7-2 and TRBJ2-1; 8 bases map to TRBD2. The CDR3 totals 14 residues. Trimming removed 11 bases from V and 1 base from J; junction bases left unmatched: 7. Germline V CDR1 and CDR2: SGHTA, FQGNSA. CDR3 coding DNA: TGTGCCCTCAGAGCGGGGGATTCCTACAATGAGCAGTTCTTC. This gives the protein CALRAGDSYNEQFF.

This clone was counted a few times. The chain has TRBV23-1 and TRBJ1-5; tentative D call: TRBD1 (6 bases). TRBV23-1 carries the ORF label, with uncertain function. The CDR3 runs 16 residues. Trimming shortened V by 3 bases and J by 7 bases, and 19 bases separated the two germline ends. CDR3 bases: TGCGCCAGCAGTCACGGGCAGGGAGGGGGTAACCAGCCCCAGCATTTT. This gives the protein CASSHGQGGGNQPQHF.

The gene calls are TRBV30 and TRBJ2-1; possible D gene TRBD1, 6 bases. Germline CDR1 reads GTSNPN; CDR2 reads SVGIG (reference sequence). This CDR3 has 14 residues. The V and J ends lost 5 bases and 4 bases respectively, with 15 bases between them. The CDR3 DNA sequence: TGTGCCTGGGGGGGCAGGGGCACGTACAATGAGCAGTTCTTC. As protein: CAWGGRGTYNEQFF.

CDR3 DNA: TGTGCCAGCAGCCAAGGCCTGGCTAGCGCCTCCTACGAGCAGTACTTC. It translates to CASSQGLASASYEQYF. The chain has TRBV4-2 and TRBJ2-7; TRBD2 is a possible D gene (6 bases). The CDR3 sequence is 16 residues long. V lost 1 base and J 0 bases, leaving 13 bases between the germline ends. CDR1 and CDR2 (germline): LGHNA, YNFKEQ.

CDR3: CAWSLPGGPQHF. The DNA for the CDR3 is TGTGCCTGGAGTCTACCGGGGGGGCCCCAGCATTTT. J is TRBJ1-5 and V is TRBV30, with D perhaps TRBD1 (5 bases). CDR1 and CDR2 from the germline V gene are GTSNPN and SVGIG (reference sequence). V was pared by 2 bases and J by 9 bases, with 11 bases between. CDR3 length equals 12 residues.